These 25 T cell receptor beta chains were sequenced from one sample in a study of shared clonotypes between healthy human individuals. Libraries were prepared by immunoSEQ multiplex PCR; TCRdb keeps only in-frame clonotypes and omits some of them. The sample gives some 490,000 clones, about 84% of which show up once; about 13% is in the top ten. Source material: PBMCs. These receptors were collected from a woman in her 40s in good health. Some clones in this sample may be carry-over from other donors' samples.

The genes are TRBV19 and TRBJ1-1, with 7 bases fitting TRBD1. With V trimmed by 3 bases and J by 8 bases, 9 bases remained unmatched. The CDR3 contains 14 residues. Germline CDR1 LNHDA, CDR2 SQIVND (reference sequence). CDR3 sequence reads: CASSIQTGTAEAFF. CDR3 in DNA: TGTGCCAGTAGTATCCAGACAGGGACAGCCGAAGCTTTCTTT.

This clone was picked up one time. Because the CDR3's place on the DNA is in doubt, the DNA is left out and the CDR3 is given as listed by TCRdb. The gene calls are TRBV29-1 and TRBJ1-1; the D call in the table, TRBD1, was not verified against the DNA. Counting both end residues, the CDR3 totals 13 amino acids. CDR1 is SQVTM and CDR2 is ANQGSEA in the germline V gene. CDR3 amino acids: CSVGPGQVTEAFF.

The V call is TRBV18, the J call TRBJ2-5; D remains ambiguous. There are 14 residues in the CDR3. Trimming took 6 bases from V and 7 from J, leaving 18 bases between them. Germline-derived CDR1 and CDR2 are KGHSH and LQKENI. The CDR3 reads CASSTTGPTGTQYF. The CDR3 DNA follows: TGTGCCAGCTCCACCACTGGACCAACCGGGACCCAGTACTTC. The full variable domain, in which reference TRBV18 and TRBJ2-5 provide the parts outside the CDR3, is NAGVMQNPRHLVRRRGQEARLRCSPMKGHSHVYWYRQLPEEGLKFMVYLQKENIIDESGMPKERFSAEFPKEGPSILRIQQVVRGDSAAYFCASSTTGPTGTQYFGPGTRLLVL.

This clone was seen many times. Other nucleotide sequences in the sample specify the same CDR3. The V and J genes are TRBV4-2 and TRBJ1-5, with D uncertain. Per the germline V gene, CDR1 is LGHNA and CDR2 is YNFKEQ. CDR3 length equals 15 residues. The V gene lost 5 bases and the J gene lost 0 bases, with 11 bases spanning the gap. The CDR3 region is CASSLGGDSNQPQHF. CDR3 coding DNA: TGTGCCAGCAGCTTAGGAGGAGATAGCAATCAGCCCCAGCATTTT.

This chain uses TRBV10-3 with TRBJ2-1, with D tentatively TRBD2 (6 bases). The CDR3 sequence is 18 residues long. The germline V gene encodes CDR1 ENHRY and CDR2 SYGVKD. V dropped 2 bases and J dropped 0 bases, with 17 bases sitting between them. CDR3 in DNA: TGTGCCATCAGTGAGCCTTCCAGGTTGGGGGGCTCCTACAATGAGCAGTTCTTC. Its translation: CAISEPSRLGGSYNEQFF.

The rearrangement uses TRBV10-1 and TRBJ2-3; D unresolved. V shed 2 bases and J shed 2 bases, with 5 bases lying between them. Looked up from germline, CDR1 is WNHNN and CDR2 is SYGVQD (reference sequence). There are 13 residues in the CDR3. This CDR3 reads CASSEVFTDTQYF. CDR3 coding DNA: TGCGCCAGCAGTGAGGTCTTCACAGATACGCAGTATTTT.

With regard to this clone: Given a far larger clone just one base away, this is likely a sequencing read error. The chain has TRBV28 and TRBJ1-2; a possible D gene is TRBD1 (6 bases). CDR1 is MDHEN, CDR2 SYDVKM, per germline. The CDR3 loop spans 13 amino acids. V gave up 10 bases and J gave up 7 bases, with 19 bases separating them. The CDR3 reads CAITLRGAGGYTF. The CDR3 nucleotides read TGTGCCATCACTTTACGGGGGGCCGGTGGCTACACCTTC.

J is TRBJ2-1 and V is TRBV5-1; 7 bases fit TRBD2. The germline gives CDR1 SGHRS, CDR2 YFSETQ. V shed 0 bases and J 4 bases; nucleotides not matched to a gene: 10. This CDR3 has 17 residues. As DNA, the CDR3 is TGCGCCAGCAGCTTGGTGGCCGGACTAGGCTCGTACAATGAGCAGTTCTTC. It encodes CASSLVAGLGSYNEQFF.

This clone occurred once. V is TRBV29-1 and J is TRBJ2-1; the D gene could be TRBD1 or TRBD2 (5 bases each). V lost 4 bases and J lost 2, with 9 bases in between. This CDR3 comprises 13 residues. Germline assignment: CDR1 SQVTM and CDR2 ANQGSEA. Written as DNA, the CDR3 is TGCAGCGTTGTGGTGGGACCCTACAATGAGCAGTTCTTC. As protein: CSVVVGPYNEQFF.

The chain carries TRBV6-1 and TRBJ2-7, with 9 bases matching TRBD2. CDR1 is MNHNS and CDR2 is SASEGT in the germline V gene. CDR3 length: 13 amino acids. Germline trimming cut 6 bases from V and 1 base from J; bases unmatched to any gene: 1. The CDR3 region has the DNA TGTGCCAGCAGGACTAGCGGTTCCTACGAGCAGTACTTC. Amino acids: CASRTSGSYEQYF.

The chain's CDR3 is CAISDGSSYEQYF. The CDR3 DNA reads TGTGCCATCAGTGACGGGTCATCCTACGAGCAGTACTTC. The chain combines TRBV10-3 with TRBJ2-7; D remains unclear. Germline V gene data show CDR1 as ENHRY and CDR2 as SYGVKD. V dropped 3 bases and J dropped 1 base, with 7 bases sitting between them. There are 13 residues in the CDR3.

In the case of this clone: A far larger clone is a single base away, which makes a read error likely. Since no conserved phenylalanine or tryptophan closes the CDR3, a read error is the likely cause. This rearrangement joins TRBV29-1 to TRBJ1-1, with D maybe TRBD1 (5 bases). V was shortened by 5 bases and J by 4 bases, with 8 bases between the two germline ends. The germline V gene encodes CDR1 SQVTM and CDR2 ANQGSEA. CDR3 size: 11 residues. The CDR3 protein is CSVSGTTEAFL. DNA of the CDR3: TGCAGCGTTTCAGGGACCACTGAAGCTTTCCTT.

The rearrangement links TRBV2 to TRBJ2-5; 9 bases map to TRBD1. With V trimmed by 5 bases and J by 1 base, 2 bases remained unmatched. The CDR3 loop spans 14 amino acids. From germline, CDR1 is SNHLY and CDR2 FYNNEI. The CDR3 sequence: CASSQTGGQETQYF. DNA for the CDR3: TGTGCCAGCAGTCAGACAGGGGGCCAAGAGACCCAGTACTTC.

As regards this clone: A far larger clone is off by one base, so a read error is likely. The V call is TRBV29-1, the J call TRBJ2-7; 8 nucleotides line up with TRBD1. The CDR3 contains 16 residues. V shed 0 bases, J shed 0 bases, and the junction held 7 bases outside the gene matches. The germline CDR1 and CDR2 sequences are SQVTM and ANQGSEA. CDR3 sequence: CSVEDPGTGGSYEQYF. The CDR3 DNA reads TGCAGCGTTGAAGACCCGGGCACAGGGGGCTCCTACGAGCAGTACTTC.

For this clone: This sequence is one base from a far larger clone and is likely a read error. Other DNA sequences in the same sample also yield this CDR3. This sequence joins TRBV29-1 and TRBJ1-2, with TRBD1 identical over 8 bases. Germline V gene sequence: CDR1 SQVTM, CDR2 ANQGSEA. This CDR3 region has 16 residues. CDR3 region: CSVEGVRGRANYGYTF. In nucleotides, the CDR3 is TGCAGCGTTGAGGGGGTCAGGGGGCGCGCAAACTATGGTTACACCTTC. Full variable domain (outside the CDR3, taken from reference TRBV29-1 and TRBJ1-2): SAVISQKPSRDICQRGTSLTIQCQVDSQVTMMFWYRQQPGQSLTLIATANQGSEATYESGFVIDKFPISRPNLTFSTLTVSNMSPEDSSIYLCSVEGVRGRANYGYTFGSGTRLTVV.

This chain uses TRBV5-6 with TRBJ2-3, with TRBD2 matching over 10 bases. Germline loops: CDR1 SGHDT, CDR2 YYEEEE. The CDR3 runs to 18 residues. V lost 1 base, J lost 4 bases, and 12 bases stayed unmatched. The CDR3 sequence is CASSLFGASGRVADTQYF. CDR3 coding DNA: TGTGCCAGCAGCTTGTTCGGGGCTAGCGGGAGAGTCGCAGATACGCAGTATTTT.

This clone appeared a few times. The rearrangement uses TRBV14 and TRBJ2-2; TRBD2 agrees at 7 bases. The J segment lost 4 bases and the V segment lost 0 bases, leaving 11 bases of the junction unmatched. CDR3 length: 18 residues. Germline CDR1 reads SGHDN; CDR2 reads FVKESK. CDR3 nucleotide sequence: TGTGCCAGCAGCCAAGAAGGGAGGGACGATCCGAGCACCGGGGAGCTGTTTTTT. Translation gives CASSQEGRDDPSTGELFF.

This rearrangement joins TRBV2 to TRBJ1-5, with D possibly TRBD1 on 5 matching bases. Between the trimmed V and J ends, which lost 5 bases and 0 bases, there was a span of 17 bases. This CDR3 contains 17 residues. Germline V CDR1 and CDR2: SNHLY, FYNNEI. The CDR3: CASSLTGGDYSNQPQHF. DNA for the CDR3: TGTGCCAGCAGTTTAACGGGCGGGGACTATAGCAATCAGCCCCAGCATTTT.

CDR3 DNA: TGTGCCAGCAGTTCTTCTACCTACACCGGGGAGCTGTTTTTT. Protein product: CASSSSTYTGELFF. This chain connects TRBV2 to TRBJ2-2; no definite D call. The V end lost 5 bases, the J end lost 3 bases, and 10 bases lay between the germline ends. This CDR3 has 14 amino acids. Germline V gives CDR1 SNHLY, CDR2 FYNNEI.

The gene calls are TRBV7-6 and TRBJ2-7, with TRBD1 matching 8 bases. V shed 1 base and J 0 bases; nucleotides not matched to a gene: 8. Germline CDR1 is SGHVS and CDR2 is FNYEAQ. There are 17 residues in the CDR3. The CDR3 sequence: CASSLDPGQEVSYEQYF. The CDR3 DNA reads TGTGCCAGCAGCTTAGACCCGGGACAGGAAGTCTCCTACGAGCAGTACTTC.

Remarks on this clone: A far larger clone is one base from this, pointing to a likely read error. Other DNA sequences in the sample encode the same CDR3. The chain combines TRBV30 with TRBJ1-5, with a possible D match to TRBD1 (6 bases). This CDR3 region has 14 residues. CDR1 GTSNPN and CDR2 SVGIG come from the germline V gene (reference sequence). As DNA, the CDR3 is TGTGCCTGGAGTAAAGGCGGGGGCAATCAGCCACAGCATTTT. Translating it yields CAWSKGGGNQPQHF.

V and J are TRBV5-1 and TRBJ1-5; 11 nucleotides line up with TRBD1. CDR3 size: 15 residues. V lost 0 bases to trimming and J lost 6 bases; unmatched junction nucleotides: 2. Germline CDR1 is SGHRS and CDR2 is YFSETQ. The CDR3 DNA follows: TGCGCCAGCAGCTTGGGGGACAGGGGGATTCAGCCCCAGCATTTT. As protein: CASSLGDRGIQPQHF.

This chain links TRBV6-5 with TRBJ2-7; 8 bases align to TRBD2. Germline values: CDR1 MNHEY, CDR2 SVGAGI. The CDR3 covers 12 residues. J gave up 6 bases and V 6 bases, and 4 bases lay outside the gene matches. CDR3 sequence reads: CASRHLAGEQYF. The CDR3 nucleotides are TGTGCCAGCAGACATCTAGCGGGCGAGCAGTACTTC.

For this clone: With a far larger clone one base away, a read error is the likely cause. V gene TRBV6-6 combines with J gene TRBJ2-7; 7 bases are a match to TRBD2. V gave up 6 bases and J gave up 4 bases; unmatched junction bases: 9. Germline V gene sequence: CDR1 MNHNY, CDR2 SVGAGI (reference sequence). The CDR3 sequence is 14 residues long. This CDR3 is CASRWTGGRYEQYF. CDR3 DNA: TGTGCCAGCAGGTGGACTGGCGGGAGATACGAGCAGTACTTC.

This chain connects TRBV11-2 to TRBJ1-5, with unresolved D. V lost 2 bases, J lost 4 bases, and 6 bases lay in between. The CDR3 runs to 13 residues. Germline V gene data show CDR1 as SGHAT and CDR2 as FQNNGV. DNA of the CDR3: TGTGCCAGCAGCTTAAATCAGAATCAGCCCCAGCATTTT. This translates into CASSLNQNQPQHF.